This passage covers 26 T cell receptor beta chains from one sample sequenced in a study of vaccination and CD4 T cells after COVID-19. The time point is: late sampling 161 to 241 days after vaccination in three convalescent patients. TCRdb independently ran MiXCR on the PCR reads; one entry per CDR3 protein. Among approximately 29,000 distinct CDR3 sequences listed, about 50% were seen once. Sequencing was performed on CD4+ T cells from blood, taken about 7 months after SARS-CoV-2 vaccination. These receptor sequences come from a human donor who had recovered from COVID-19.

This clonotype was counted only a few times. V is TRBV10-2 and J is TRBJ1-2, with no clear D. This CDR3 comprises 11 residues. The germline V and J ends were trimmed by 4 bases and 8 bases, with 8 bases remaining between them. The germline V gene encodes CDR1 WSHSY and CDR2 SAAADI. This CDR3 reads CASSVGIGYTF. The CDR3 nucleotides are TGCGCCAGCAGTGTCGGCATAGGCTACACCTTC.

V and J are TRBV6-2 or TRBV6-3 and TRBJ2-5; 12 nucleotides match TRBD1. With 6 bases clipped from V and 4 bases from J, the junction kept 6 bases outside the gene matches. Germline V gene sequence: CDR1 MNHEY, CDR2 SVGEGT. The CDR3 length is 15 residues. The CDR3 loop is CASRRGQGARETQYF. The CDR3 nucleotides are TGTGCCAGCAGACGGGGACAGGGGGCGAGAGAGACCCAGTACTTC.

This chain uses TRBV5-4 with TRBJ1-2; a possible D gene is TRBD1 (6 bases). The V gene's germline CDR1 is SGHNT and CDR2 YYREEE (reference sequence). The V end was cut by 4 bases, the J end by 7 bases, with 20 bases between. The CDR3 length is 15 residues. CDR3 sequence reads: CASSTGTREEFGYTF. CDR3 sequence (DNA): TGTGCCAGCAGCACAGGGACCCGGGAGGAATTTGGCTACACCTTC.

The CDR3 DNA reads TGTGCCACCAGTTTCGGTGGGAGGGCTAAATCCGGGGAGCTGTTTTTT. Protein product: CATSFGGRAKSGELFF. The chain has TRBV24-1 and TRBJ2-2; 7 bases match TRBD2. This CDR3 has 16 residues. The V gene's germline CDR1 is KGHDR and CDR2 SFDVKD. The ends lost 6 bases at V and 6 bases at J; junction bases unmatched: 12.

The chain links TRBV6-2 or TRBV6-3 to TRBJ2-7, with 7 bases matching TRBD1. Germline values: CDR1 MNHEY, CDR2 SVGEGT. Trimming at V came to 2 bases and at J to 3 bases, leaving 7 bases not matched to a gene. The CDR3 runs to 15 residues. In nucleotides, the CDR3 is TGTGCCAGCAGTTACCTGACAGGGAGCATCTACGAGCAGTACTTC. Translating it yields CASSYLTGSIYEQYF.

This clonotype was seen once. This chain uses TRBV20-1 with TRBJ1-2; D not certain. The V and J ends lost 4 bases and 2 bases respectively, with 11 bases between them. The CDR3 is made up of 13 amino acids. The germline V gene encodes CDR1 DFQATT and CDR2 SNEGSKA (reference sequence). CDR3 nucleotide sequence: TGCAGTGCTACCGACGGATTGAACTATGGCTACACCTTC. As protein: CSATDGLNYGYTF.

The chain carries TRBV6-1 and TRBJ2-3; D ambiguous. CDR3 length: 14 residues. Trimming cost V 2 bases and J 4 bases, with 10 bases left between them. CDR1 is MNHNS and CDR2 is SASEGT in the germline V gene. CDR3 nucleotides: TGTGCCAGCAGTGAAAACGGTAAATCAGATACGCAGTATTTT. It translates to CASSENGKSDTQYF.

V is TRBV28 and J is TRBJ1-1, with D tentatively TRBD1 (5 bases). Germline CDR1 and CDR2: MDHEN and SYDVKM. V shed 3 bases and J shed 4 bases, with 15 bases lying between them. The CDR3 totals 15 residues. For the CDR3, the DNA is TGTGCCAGCAGTTTGGGGCCAGGGCGGTTCACTGAAGCTTTCTTT. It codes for CASSLGPGRFTEAFF.

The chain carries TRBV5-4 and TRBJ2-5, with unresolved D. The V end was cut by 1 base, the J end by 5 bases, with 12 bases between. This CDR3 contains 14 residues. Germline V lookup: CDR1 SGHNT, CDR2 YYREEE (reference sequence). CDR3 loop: CASSLPDPGETQYF. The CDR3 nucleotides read TGTGCCAGCAGCTTGCCTGACCCCGGGGAGACCCAGTACTTC.

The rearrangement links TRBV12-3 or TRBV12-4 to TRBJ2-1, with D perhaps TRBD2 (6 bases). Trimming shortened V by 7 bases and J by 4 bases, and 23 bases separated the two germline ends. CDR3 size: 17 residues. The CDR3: CASTPWGEQWIYNEQFF. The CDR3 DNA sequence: TGTGCCAGCACCCCATGGGGGGAACAATGGATTTACAATGAGCAGTTCTTC.

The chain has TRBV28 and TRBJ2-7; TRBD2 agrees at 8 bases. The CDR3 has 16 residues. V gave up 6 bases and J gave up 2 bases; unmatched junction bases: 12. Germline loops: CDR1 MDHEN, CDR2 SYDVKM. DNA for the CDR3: TGTGCCAGCAGCCCGGGTAGTTTTAGCGGGACCTACGAGCAGTACTTC. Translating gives CASSPGSFSGTYEQYF.

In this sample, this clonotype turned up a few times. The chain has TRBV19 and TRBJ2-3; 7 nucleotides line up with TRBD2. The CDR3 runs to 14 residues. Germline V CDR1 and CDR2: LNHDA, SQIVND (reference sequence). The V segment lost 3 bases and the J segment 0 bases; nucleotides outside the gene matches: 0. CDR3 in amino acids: CASSISGSTDTQYF. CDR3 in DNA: TGTGCCAGTAGTATTAGCGGGAGCACAGATACGCAGTATTTT.

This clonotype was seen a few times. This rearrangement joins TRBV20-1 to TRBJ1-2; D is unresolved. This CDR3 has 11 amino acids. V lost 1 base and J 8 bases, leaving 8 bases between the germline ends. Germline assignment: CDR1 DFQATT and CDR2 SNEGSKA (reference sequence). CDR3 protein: CSARGGLGYTF. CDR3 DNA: TGCAGTGCTAGAGGGGGTCTAGGCTACACCTTC.

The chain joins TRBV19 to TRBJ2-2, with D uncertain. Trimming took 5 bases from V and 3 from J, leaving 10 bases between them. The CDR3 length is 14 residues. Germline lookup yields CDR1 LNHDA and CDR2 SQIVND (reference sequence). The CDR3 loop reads CASSASRDTGELFF. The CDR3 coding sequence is TGTGCCAGTAGTGCATCCCGGGACACCGGGGAGCTGTTTTTT.

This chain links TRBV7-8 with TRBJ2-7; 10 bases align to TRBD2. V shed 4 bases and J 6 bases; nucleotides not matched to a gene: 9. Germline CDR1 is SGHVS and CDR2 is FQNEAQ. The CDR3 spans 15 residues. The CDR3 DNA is TGTGCCAGCAGCTCCCTAGCGGGAGCGGGGGGCGAGCAGTACTTC. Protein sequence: CASSSLAGAGGEQYF.

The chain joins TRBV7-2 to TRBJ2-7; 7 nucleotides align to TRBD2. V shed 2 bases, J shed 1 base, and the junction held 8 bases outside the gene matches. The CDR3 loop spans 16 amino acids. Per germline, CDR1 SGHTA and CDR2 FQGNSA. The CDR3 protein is CASSLRSSGGSYEQYF. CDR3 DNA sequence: TGTGCCAGCAGCTTACGTTCTAGCGGAGGTTCCTACGAGCAGTACTTC. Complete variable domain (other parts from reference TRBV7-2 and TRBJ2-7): GAGVSQSPSNKVTEKGKDVELRCDPISGHTALYWYRQSLGQGLEFLIYFQGNSAPDKSGLPSDRFSAERTGGSVSTLTIQRTQQEDSAVYLCASSLRSSGGSYEQYFGPGTRLTVT.

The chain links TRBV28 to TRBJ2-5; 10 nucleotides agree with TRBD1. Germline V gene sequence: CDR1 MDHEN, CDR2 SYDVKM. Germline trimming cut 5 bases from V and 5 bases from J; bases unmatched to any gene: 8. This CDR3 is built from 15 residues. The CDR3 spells CASSTRDRGRETQYF. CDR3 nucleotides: TGTGCCAGCAGTACACGGGACAGGGGAAGGGAGACCCAGTACTTC.

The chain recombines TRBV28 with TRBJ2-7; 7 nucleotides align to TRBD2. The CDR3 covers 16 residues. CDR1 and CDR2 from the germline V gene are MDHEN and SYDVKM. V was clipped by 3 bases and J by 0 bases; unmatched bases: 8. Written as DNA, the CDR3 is TGTGCCAGCAGTTTGGCTAGCGGCTTGTACTCCTACGAGCAGTACTTC. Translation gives CASSLASGLYSYEQYF.

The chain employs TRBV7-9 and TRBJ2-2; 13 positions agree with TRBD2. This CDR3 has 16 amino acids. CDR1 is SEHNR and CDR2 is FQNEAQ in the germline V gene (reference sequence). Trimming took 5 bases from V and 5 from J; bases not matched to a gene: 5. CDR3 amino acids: CASSQGGLAGTGELFF. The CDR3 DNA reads TGTGCCAGCAGCCAGGGGGGACTAGCGGGAACCGGGGAGCTGTTTTTT.

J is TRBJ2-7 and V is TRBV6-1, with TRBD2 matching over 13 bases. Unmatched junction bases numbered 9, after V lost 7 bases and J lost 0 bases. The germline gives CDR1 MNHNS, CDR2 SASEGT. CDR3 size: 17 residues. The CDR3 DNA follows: TGTGCCAGCAACCCCGAACTAGCGGGAGGGCCCTCCTACGAGCAGTACTTC. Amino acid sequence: CASNPELAGGPSYEQYF.

The CDR3 sequence is CSARDRTSGFDEQFF. In nucleotides, the CDR3 is TGCAGTGCTAGAGATCGGACTAGCGGATTCGATGAGCAGTTCTTC. This chain uses TRBV20-1 with TRBJ2-1, with 10 bases lining up with TRBD2. This CDR3 region has 15 residues. Germline-derived CDR1 and CDR2 are DFQATT and SNEGSKA (reference sequence). The trim removed 0 bases at V and 8 bases at J, leaving 7 bases unmatched.

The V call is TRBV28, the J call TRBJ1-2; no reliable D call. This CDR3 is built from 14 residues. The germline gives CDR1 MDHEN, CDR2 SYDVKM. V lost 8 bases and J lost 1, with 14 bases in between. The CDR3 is CASLTAGDNYGYTF. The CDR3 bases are TGTGCCAGCCTAACGGCAGGCGATAACTATGGCTACACCTTC.

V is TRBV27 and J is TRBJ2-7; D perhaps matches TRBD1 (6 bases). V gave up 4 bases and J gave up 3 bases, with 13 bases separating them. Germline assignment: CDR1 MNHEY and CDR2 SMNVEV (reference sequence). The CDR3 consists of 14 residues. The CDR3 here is CASSSGTRRYEQYF. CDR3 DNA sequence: TGTGCCAGCAGTTCTGGGACAAGGCGCTACGAGCAGTACTTC.

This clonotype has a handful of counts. The CDR3 region has the DNA TGTGCCAGCAGGTCGACAGGGGAACTTGATGGCTACACCTTC. Translated: CASRSTGELDGYTF. The chain recombines TRBV28 with TRBJ1-2; TRBD1 matches 8 bases. The CDR3 sequence is 14 residues long. Per germline, CDR1 MDHEN and CDR2 SYDVKM. Trimming cost V 6 bases and J 6 bases; bases outside gene matches: 9.

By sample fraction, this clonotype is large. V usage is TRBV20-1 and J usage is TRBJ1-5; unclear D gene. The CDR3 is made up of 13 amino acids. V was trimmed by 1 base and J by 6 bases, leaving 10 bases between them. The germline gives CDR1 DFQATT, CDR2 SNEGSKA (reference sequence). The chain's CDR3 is CSARGSEAQPQHF. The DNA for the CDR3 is TGCAGTGCTAGAGGGTCAGAGGCTCAGCCCCAGCATTTT.

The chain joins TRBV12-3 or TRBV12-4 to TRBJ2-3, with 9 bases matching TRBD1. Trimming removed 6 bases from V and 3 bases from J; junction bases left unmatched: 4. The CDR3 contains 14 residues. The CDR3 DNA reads TGTGCCAGCAGCCTTGGACAGGGGACAGATACGCAGTATTTT. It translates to CASSLGQGTDTQYF.